This paragraph covers one T cell receptor beta chain sequence. This specimen belongs to a study of T cell responses to AZD1222 COVID-19 vaccine. Using immunoSEQ multiplex PCR, the repertoire was profiled, and TCRdb retains in-frame clones only, with some absent. The sample contains approximately 150,000 clones, about 93% of which appear only once. This specimen was peripheral blood, taken 28 days after the second AZD1222 dose. This sequence was found in an adult who received the AZD1222 COVID-19 vaccine.

DNA of the CDR3: TGTGCCAGCAGCTCCCCAGCGTTTCTGAACACTGAAGCTTTCTTT. As protein: CASSSPAFLNTEAFF. The chain combines TRBV7-9 with TRBJ1-1; D is uncertain. From germline, CDR1 is SEHNR and CDR2 FQNEAQ (reference sequence). This CDR3 is 15 amino acids long. V shed 4 bases and J shed 0 bases, with 12 bases lying between them.